The clone carrying this T cell receptor beta chain came up many times. Scientists amplified the TCR beta CDR3 regions from RNA transcripts. An initial RT-PCR round employing HTBI primers preceded a second-round multiplex PCR. A single record per CDR3 protein comes from TCRdb applying MiXCR to the multiplex PCR reads. The sample lists hundreds of thousands of distinct CDR3 sequences, 20% to 25% seen once, with under 3.5% in the top ten. These data come from a study of Graves' ophthalmopathy and Graves' hyperthyroidism. Germline CDR1 reads SQVTM; CDR2 reads ANQGSEA. The germline V and J ends were trimmed by 0 bases and 7 bases, with 6 bases remaining between them. The CDR3 sequence is 12 residues long.

Material for sequencing was peripheral blood. This receptor was obtained from a woman aged 18-30 years with stable Graves' hyperthyroidism. The chain carries TRBV29-1 and TRBJ2-2; D unresolved. The CDR3 region has the DNA TGCAGCGTTGAAGACCGGATCGGGGAGCTGTTTTTT. It yields the protein CSVEDRIGELFF.